This T cell receptor beta chain was observed in a study of cytomegalovirus exposure and HLA in healthy donors. Regarding the study as a whole: What was likely a sequencing artifact was a cluster of highly shared sequence variants. Most of the TCR beta V segments (in an earlier analysis) were productive either about 90% or about 30% of the time. Presence/absence analyses supposed approximately even sequencing depth among donors.

Germline loops: CDR1 SGHAT, CDR2 FQDESV (reference sequence). The CDR3 length is 15 residues. The V and J ends lost 5 bases and 2 bases, in that order; junction bases with no gene match: 5. For this clone: Its antigen is unknown.

The PCR ran on 60 Vbeta and 13 Jbeta primers. Clones were sequenced by immunoSEQ multiplex PCR, and TCRdb holds only the in-frame ones, with some missing. This table holds more than 80,000 clones, around three quarters found once. The TCR originated in a woman aged 45-65 years in good health and CMV-seropositive. The sequencing sample was made of PBMCs. The J gene is TRBJ2-3, the V gene TRBV11-1, with TRBD2 matching over 9 bases. This CDR3 is CASSPRLADTDTQYF. In nucleotides, the CDR3 is TGTGCCAGCAGCCCCCGACTAGCGGACACAGATACGCAGTATTTT. The variable domain in full, with the rest retrieved from reference TRBV11-1 and TRBJ2-3, is EAEVAQSPRYKITEKSQAVAFWCDPISGHATLYWYRQILGQGPELLVQFQDESVVDDSQLPKDRFSAERLKGVDSTLKIQPAELGDSAMYLCASSPRLADTDTQYFGPGTRLTVL.